The next 17 T cell receptor beta chains were all read from a single sample in a study of blood T cell repertoires in COVID-19. Sequencing used immunoSEQ multiplex PCR; TCRdb keeps in-frame clones, though not all of them. The sample gives around 70,000 clones, approximately 83% of which show up once; less than 15% is in the top ten. The sample consisted of peripheral blood. The receptor source for this set is a human donor in a cohort sampled during active COVID-19.

This chain joins TRBV7-2 and TRBJ2-7; 10 positions match TRBD1. The CDR3 consists of 14 residues. Germline-derived CDR1 and CDR2 are SGHTA and FQGNSA. Trimming at V came to 7 bases and at J to 3 bases, leaving 6 bases not matched to a gene. The CDR3 region is CASTPGQGFYEQYF. Here the CDR3 DNA reads TGTGCCAGCACCCCGGGACAGGGGTTCTACGAGCAGTACTTC.

The chain employs TRBV6-5 and TRBJ1-2; 8 bases agree with TRBD1. This CDR3 has 13 amino acids. V was pared by 7 bases and J by 4 bases, with 5 bases of the junction left unmatched. The germline V gene encodes CDR1 MNHEY and CDR2 SVGAGI. CDR3 region: CASISTGGYGYTF. The DNA of the CDR3 is TGTGCCAGCATTTCCACAGGGGGCTATGGCTACACCTTC.

The rearrangement joins TRBV6-5 to TRBJ1-1; 7 nucleotides agree with TRBD1. J gave up 8 bases and V 6 bases, and 12 bases lay outside the gene matches. Germline CDR1 reads MNHEY; CDR2 reads SVGAGI. This CDR3 region has 14 residues. The CDR3 sequence is CASRQQGGKLEAFF. As DNA, the CDR3 is TGTGCCAGCAGACAGCAGGGGGGTAAATTAGAAGCTTTCTTT.

The chain combines TRBV9 with TRBJ2-1; 10 bases are a match to TRBD2. V gave up 4 bases and J gave up 6 bases; unmatched junction bases: 10. The CDR3 spans 16 residues. Per the germline V gene, CDR1 is SGDLS and CDR2 is YYNGEE. The CDR3 sequence: CASSTAGTSAFNEQFF. DNA of the CDR3: TGTGCCAGCAGCACCGCCGGGACTAGCGCTTTCAATGAGCAGTTCTTC. The full variable domain, with the rest looked up from reference TRBV9 and TRBJ2-1, is DSGVTQTPKHLITATGQRVTLRCSPRSGDLSVYWYQQSLDQGLQFLIQYYNGEERAKGNILERFSAQQFPDLHSELNLSSLELGDSALYFCASSTAGTSAFNEQFFGPGTRLTVL.

Only a few counts were recorded for this clone. The CDR3 protein is CASTGATGNSPLHF. CDR3 coding DNA: TGTGCCAGCACCGGGGCGACAGGGAATTCACCCCTCCACTTT. The chain recombines TRBV6-5 with TRBJ1-6; 7 positions match TRBD1. V was pared by 7 bases and J by 7 bases, with 7 bases of the junction left unmatched. The CDR3 runs 14 residues. Per germline, CDR1 MNHEY and CDR2 SVGAGI.

V and J are TRBV10-1 and TRBJ2-3; TRBD2 matches 7 bases. The germline V gene has CDR1 WNHNN and CDR2 SYGVQD (reference sequence). The trim removed 4 bases at V and 8 bases at J, leaving 9 bases unmatched. The CDR3 is made up of 14 amino acids. CDR3 sequence reads: CASSVGAGSLTQYF. CDR3 in DNA: TGCGCCAGCAGTGTCGGAGCGGGGTCGCTTACGCAGTATTTT.

The CDR3 nucleotides read TGTGCCAGCAGTGAAATAGGGGGCGCCGGCACTGAAGCTTTCTTT. Protein product: CASSEIGGAGTEAFF. The J gene is TRBJ1-1, the V gene TRBV2, with 7 bases aligning to TRBD1. V lost 2 bases, J lost 4 bases, and 7 bases stayed unmatched. Germline CDR1 SNHLY, CDR2 FYNNEI. The CDR3 covers 15 residues.

V and J are TRBV28 and TRBJ2-1, with D possibly being TRBD2 (6 bases). This CDR3 is built from 12 residues. V was cut by 4 bases and J by 8 bases, with 9 bases left in between. In germline, CDR1 is MDHEN, CDR2 SYDVKM. The DNA of the CDR3 is TGTGCCAGCAGTTACGGGGAGGATGAGCAGTTCTTC. Translation: CASSYGEDEQFF. The full variable domain, completed using reference TRBV28 and TRBJ2-1, is DVKVTQSSRYLVKRTGEKVFLECVQDMDHENMFWYRQDPGLGLRLIYFSYDVKMKEKGDIPEGYSVSREKKERFSLILESASTNQTSMYLCASSYGEDEQFFGPGTRLTVL.

This sequence joins TRBV19 and TRBJ1-1; 8 bases match TRBD1. V gave up 10 bases and J gave up 0 bases; unmatched junction bases: 10. CDR1 and CDR2 (germline): LNHDA, SQIVND (reference sequence). CDR3 length equals 15 residues. CDR3 sequence: CATSPTGAMNTEAFF. CDR3 nucleotides: TGTGCCACCTCCCCGACAGGGGCTATGAACACTGAAGCTTTCTTT.

A single count supports this clone. This chain links TRBV6-4 with TRBJ1-5; D remains ambiguous. Trimming took 4 bases from V and 4 from J, leaving 8 bases between them. CDR3 length equals 13 residues. Germline loops: CDR1 MRHNA, CDR2 SNTAGT. The CDR3 region has the DNA TGTGCCAGCAGTGTGCAGGCTAATCAGCCCCAGCATTTT. It translates to CASSVQANQPQHF.

V gene TRBV12-3 or TRBV12-4 combines with J gene TRBJ1-4, with TRBD1 matching 7 bases. The CDR3 has 13 amino acids. Trimming cost V 8 bases and J 8 bases; bases outside gene matches: 8. DNA for the CDR3: TGTGCCAGCCTTGGGACAGTCGGAGAAAAACTGTTTTTT. Its translation is CASLGTVGEKLFF.

The chain links TRBV6-2 or TRBV6-3 to TRBJ1-2, with D tentatively TRBD1 (6 bases). The CDR3 has 15 amino acids. CDR1 and CDR2 (germline): MNHEY, SVGEGT. V lost 2 bases and J 5 bases, leaving 15 bases between the germline ends. The CDR3 is CASSYGDNRWYGYTF. Written as DNA, the CDR3 is TGTGCCAGCAGTTACGGGGACAACCGTTGGTATGGCTACACCTTC.

The chain combines TRBV6-6 with TRBJ1-2, with unresolved D. The ends were cut back, 5 bases at V and 10 bases at J, with 17 bases in the middle. The length of the CDR3 is 13 residues. The germline CDR1 and CDR2 sequences are MNHNY and SVGAGI (reference sequence). This chain's CDR3 is CASSPPQTLHYTF. The CDR3, as DNA: TGTGCCAGCAGTCCTCCACAGACCCTCCACTACACCTTC.

The chain joins TRBV6-2 or TRBV6-3 to TRBJ2-1; 7 nucleotides align to TRBD1. Germline CDR1 and CDR2: MNHEY and SVGEGT. V lost 1 base to trimming and J lost 7 bases; unmatched junction nucleotides: 4. This CDR3 spans 14 amino acids. In DNA form, the CDR3 reads TGTGCCAGCAGTTACTTGAACAGGGGTAATGAGCAGTTCTTC. It specifies CASSYLNRGNEQFF.

The CDR3 loop is CSATGEIEQFF. CDR3 sequence (DNA): TGCAGTGCCACAGGTGAGATCGAGCAGTTCTTC. The chain carries TRBV20-1 and TRBJ2-1; D possibly corresponds to TRBD1 (5 bases). The germline V and J ends were trimmed by 6 bases and 10 bases, with 13 bases remaining between them. The CDR3 is 11 amino acids. Looked up from germline, CDR1 is DFQATT and CDR2 is SNEGSKA (reference sequence).

The rearrangement joins TRBV3-1 (or the pseudogene TRBV3-2) to TRBJ2-3, with D perhaps TRBD2 (6 bases). The CDR3 totals 15 residues. V gave up 2 bases and J gave up 2 bases, with 11 bases separating them. The germline gives CDR1 LGHDT, CDR2 YNNKEL (reference sequence). The CDR3 sequence: CASSQLARLTDTQYF. The CDR3 DNA follows: TGTGCCAGCAGCCAACTAGCGAGACTCACAGATACGCAGTATTTT.

The chain uses TRBV9 and TRBJ2-1; the D gene is possibly TRBD2 (6 bases). The CDR3 covers 15 residues. V was shortened by 0 bases and J by 4 bases, with 11 bases between the two germline ends. In germline, CDR1 is SGDLS, CDR2 YYNGEE. CDR3 amino acids: CASSVVETSYNEQFF. The CDR3 DNA sequence: TGTGCCAGCAGCGTAGTTGAGACTAGTTACAATGAGCAGTTCTTC.